Reported below is one T cell receptor beta chain. The antigen is undetermined. The CDR3 has 15 residues. V was trimmed by 1 base and J by 1 base, leaving 8 bases between them. The germline gives CDR1 MGHRA, CDR2 YSYEKL. The sample originates from a study of cytomegalovirus exposure and HLA in healthy donors. Notes on the study in general: Across donors, presence/absence analyses took sequencing depth to be roughly uniform.

The PCR contained 60 Vbeta and 13 Jbeta primers. Clones were sequenced by immunoSEQ multiplex PCR, and TCRdb holds only the in-frame ones, with some missing. The table includes some 100,000 clones, more than 70% detected once. The chain combines TRBV4-1 with TRBJ2-1; D is uncertain. The clonotype comes from a man aged 50 to 60 in good health and CMV-seropositive. The sample was PBMCs. The CDR3 sequence is CASSQATHSYNEQFF. CDR3 in DNA: TGCGCCAGCAGCCAAGCGACTCATTCCTACAATGAGCAGTTCTTC.